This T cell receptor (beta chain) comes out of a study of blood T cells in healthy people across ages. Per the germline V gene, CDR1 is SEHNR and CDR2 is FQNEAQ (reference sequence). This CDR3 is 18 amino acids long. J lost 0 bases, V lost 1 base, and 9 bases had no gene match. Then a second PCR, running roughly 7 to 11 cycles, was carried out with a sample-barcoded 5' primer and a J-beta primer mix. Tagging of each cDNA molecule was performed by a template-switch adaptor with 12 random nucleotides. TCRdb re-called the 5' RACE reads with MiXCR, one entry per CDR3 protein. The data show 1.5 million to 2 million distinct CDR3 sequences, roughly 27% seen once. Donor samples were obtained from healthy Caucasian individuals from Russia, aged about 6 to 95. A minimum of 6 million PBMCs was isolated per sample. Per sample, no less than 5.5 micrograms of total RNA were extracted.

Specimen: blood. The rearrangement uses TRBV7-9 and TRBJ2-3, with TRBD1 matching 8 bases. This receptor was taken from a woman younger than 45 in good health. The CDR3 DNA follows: TGTGCCAGCAGCTTAGGAACCAAGACAGGGGCTAGCACAGATACGCAGTATTTT. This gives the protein CASSLGTKTGASTDTQYF.